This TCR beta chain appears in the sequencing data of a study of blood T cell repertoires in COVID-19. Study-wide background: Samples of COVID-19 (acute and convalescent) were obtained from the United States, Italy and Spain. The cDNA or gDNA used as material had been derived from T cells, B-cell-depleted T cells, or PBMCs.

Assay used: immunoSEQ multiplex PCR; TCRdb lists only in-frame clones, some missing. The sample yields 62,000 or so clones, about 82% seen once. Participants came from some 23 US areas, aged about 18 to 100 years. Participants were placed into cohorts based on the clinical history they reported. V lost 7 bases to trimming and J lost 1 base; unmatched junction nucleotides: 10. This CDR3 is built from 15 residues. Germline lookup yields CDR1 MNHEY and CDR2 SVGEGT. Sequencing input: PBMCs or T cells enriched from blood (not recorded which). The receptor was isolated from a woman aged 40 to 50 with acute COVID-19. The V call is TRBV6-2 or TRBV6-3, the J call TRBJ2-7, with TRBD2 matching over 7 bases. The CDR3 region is CASTPYASGSYEQYV. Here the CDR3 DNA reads TGTGCCAGCACCCCCTACGCTAGCGGTTCCTACGAGCAGTACGTC.